The present entry profiles one TCR beta chain with its context. Its antigen remains unidentified. The treatment: over 15 received Ad26.COV2.S at low or high dose, single or two shots; 5 received placebo; per-sample allocation not given. Day 63 after the first injection of vaccine or placebo was the sampling time. This entry belongs to a study of Ad26.COV2.S vaccination and SARS-CoV-2 variants. Study details: By the intramuscular route, Ad26.COV2.S was given once, or twice 56 days apart.

Whole-study results and caveats: Vaccine and placebo recipients had comparable breadth of non-spike TCRs.

Sequencing used immunoSEQ multiplex PCR; TCRdb keeps in-frame clones, though not all of them. The sample consists of over 400,000 clones, around 93% of them appearing once. With 7 bases removed from V and 2 bases from J, the gap between germline ends came to 8 bases. The CDR3 spans 11 residues. From germline, CDR1 is DFQATT and CDR2 SNEGSKA (reference sequence). The sequences come from peripheral blood, collected in a trial of Ad26.COV2.S vaccine versus placebo. The clonotype comes from a person between 18 and 65 years old who received the Ad26.COV2.S COVID-19 vaccine or a placebo. The chain is built from TRBV20-1 and TRBJ1-1; D not certain. The CDR3 region is CSGWGNTEAFF. The CDR3 DNA reads as TGCAGTGGCTGGGGAAACACTGAAGCTTTCTTT.